This TCR beta chain came from a study of blood T cell repertoires in COVID-19. Participant age was roughly 18 to 90 years, and participants resided in fewer than 30 US areas. Each recovered donor of Cohort 3 presented with two negative PCRs, clearance, or symptom resolution. Germline V gene data show CDR1 as SGHDT and CDR2 as YYEEEE. The CDR3 contains 16 residues. The V gene lost 1 base and the J gene lost 1 base, with 9 bases spanning the gap. Original analysis: Amplification of reference gene primers was used by the study to estimate nucleated cell counts. Profiling relied on immunoSEQ multiplex PCR, and the TCRdb table lists in-frame clones only, not all of them. D and trimming come from the DNA, and the V and J calls and clone size come from that table. The sample yields 110,000 to 150,000 clones, roughly 80% seen once.

The clonotype originates from a woman in her fifties or sixties who had recovered from COVID-19. Sequenced sample: PBMCs or T cells enriched from blood (not recorded which). This rearrangement joins TRBV5-6 to TRBJ2-6; possible D gene TRBD1, 6 bases. In nucleotides, the CDR3 is TGTGCCAGCAGCTTGTTACAGGGATCTGGGGCCAACGTCCTGACTTTC. Its protein is CASSLLQGSGANVLTF.